This entry is about one TCR beta chain. Its antigen is as yet unknown. This record comes from a study of cytomegalovirus exposure and HLA in healthy donors. Study summary: Of approximately 400 genotyped donors, about 81% clustered with self-reported Caucasian donors.

The CDR3 is 13 amino acids. V shed 5 bases and J shed 4 bases, with 11 bases lying between them. Germline CDR1 and CDR2: LNHDA and SQIVND (reference sequence). Study conclusions and caveats: Later findings reportedly placed an Asian-associated ancestry cluster below the roughly 670-donor mean for N-insertions. Most TCR sequences were rare, but some public TCRs occurred in many donors. The records held CMV serostatus as the only immune exposure information.

The study ran its PCR with 60 Vbeta and 13 Jbeta primers. The method was immunoSEQ multiplex PCR; TCRdb's version includes in-frame clones alone and lacks a portion of them. The sample holds more than 150,000 clones, 80% seen once. This TCR derives from a boy younger than 18 in good health and CMV-seronegative. This chain links TRBV19 with TRBJ1-1; D gene uncertain. Sequences were obtained from PBMCs. The DNA for the CDR3 is TGTGCCAGTAGTTTGCAGATTCGCACTGAAGCTTTCTTT. It translates to CASSLQIRTEAFF.